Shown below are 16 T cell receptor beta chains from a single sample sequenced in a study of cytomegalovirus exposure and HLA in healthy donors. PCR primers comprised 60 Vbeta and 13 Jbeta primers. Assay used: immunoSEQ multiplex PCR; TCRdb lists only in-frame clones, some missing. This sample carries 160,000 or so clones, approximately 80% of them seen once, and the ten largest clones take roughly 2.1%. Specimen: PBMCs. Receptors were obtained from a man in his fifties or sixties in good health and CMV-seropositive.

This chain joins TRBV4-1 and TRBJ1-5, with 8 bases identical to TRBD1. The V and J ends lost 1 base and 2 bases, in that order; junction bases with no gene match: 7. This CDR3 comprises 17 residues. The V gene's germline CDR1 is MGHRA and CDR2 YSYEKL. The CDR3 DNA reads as TGCGCCAGCAGCCAAGTCGGTGGGACAGGTGGCAATCAGCCCCAGCATTTT. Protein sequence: CASSQVGGTGGNQPQHF.

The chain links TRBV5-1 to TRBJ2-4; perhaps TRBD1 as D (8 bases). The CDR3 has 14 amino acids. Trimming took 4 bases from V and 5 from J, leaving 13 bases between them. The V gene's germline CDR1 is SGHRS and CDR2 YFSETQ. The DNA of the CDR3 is TGCGCCAGCAGCCTACAGGGGGGGGAAAACATTCAGTACTTC. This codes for CASSLQGGENIQYF.

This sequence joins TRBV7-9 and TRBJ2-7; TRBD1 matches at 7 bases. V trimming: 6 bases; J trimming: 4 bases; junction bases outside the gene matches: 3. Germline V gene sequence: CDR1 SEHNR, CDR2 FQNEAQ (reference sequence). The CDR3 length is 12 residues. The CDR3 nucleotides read TGTGCCAGCAGTCGGGACAGATACGAGCAGTACTTC. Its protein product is CASSRDRYEQYF.

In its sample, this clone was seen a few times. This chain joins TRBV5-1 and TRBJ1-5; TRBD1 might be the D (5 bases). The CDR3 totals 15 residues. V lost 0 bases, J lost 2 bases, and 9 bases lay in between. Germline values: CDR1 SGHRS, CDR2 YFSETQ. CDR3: CASSLVGEGNQPQHF. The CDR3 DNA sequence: TGCGCCAGCAGCTTGGTGGGGGAGGGCAATCAGCCCCAGCATTTT. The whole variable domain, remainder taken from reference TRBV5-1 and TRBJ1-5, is KAGVTQTPRYLIKTRGQQVTLSCSPISGHRSVSWYQQTPGQGLQFLFEYFSETQRNKGNFPGRFSGRQFSNSRSEMNVSTLELGDSALYLCASSLVGEGNQPQHFGDGTRLSIL.

CDR3 protein: CASSQRSWGTGINQPQHF. The CDR3 DNA sequence: TGCGCCAGCAGCCAACGATCCTGGGGGACAGGGATCAATCAGCCCCAGCATTTT. The chain links TRBV4-1 to TRBJ1-5, with 9 bases identical to TRBD1. J gave up 3 bases and V 2 bases, and 11 bases lay outside the gene matches. The CDR3 spans 18 residues. CDR1 is MGHRA, CDR2 YSYEKL, per germline.

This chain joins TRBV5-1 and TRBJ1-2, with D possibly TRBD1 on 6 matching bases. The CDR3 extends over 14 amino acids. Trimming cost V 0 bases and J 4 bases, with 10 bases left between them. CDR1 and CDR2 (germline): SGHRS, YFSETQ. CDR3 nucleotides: TGCGCCAGCAGCTTGGTTCAACAGGGCTATGGCTACACCTTC. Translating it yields CASSLVQQGYGYTF. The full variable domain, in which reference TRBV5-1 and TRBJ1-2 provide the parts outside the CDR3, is KAGVTQTPRYLIKTRGQQVTLSCSPISGHRSVSWYQQTPGQGLQFLFEYFSETQRNKGNFPGRFSGRQFSNSRSEMNVSTLELGDSALYLCASSLVQQGYGYTFGSGTRLTVV.

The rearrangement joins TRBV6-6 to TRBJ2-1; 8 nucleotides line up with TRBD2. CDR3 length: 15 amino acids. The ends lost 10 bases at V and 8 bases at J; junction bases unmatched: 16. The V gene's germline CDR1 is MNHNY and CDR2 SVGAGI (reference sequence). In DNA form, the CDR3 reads TGTGCCACCCGCCCCCAGCGGGGGCCTTCCCATGAGCAGTTCTTC. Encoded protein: CATRPQRGPSHEQFF.

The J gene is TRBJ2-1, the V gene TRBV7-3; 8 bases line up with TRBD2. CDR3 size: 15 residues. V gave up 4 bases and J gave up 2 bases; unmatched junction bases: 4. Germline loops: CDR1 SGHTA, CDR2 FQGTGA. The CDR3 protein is CASSSTGGPYNEQFF. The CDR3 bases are TGTGCCAGCAGCTCTACGGGGGGGCCCTACAATGAGCAGTTCTTC.

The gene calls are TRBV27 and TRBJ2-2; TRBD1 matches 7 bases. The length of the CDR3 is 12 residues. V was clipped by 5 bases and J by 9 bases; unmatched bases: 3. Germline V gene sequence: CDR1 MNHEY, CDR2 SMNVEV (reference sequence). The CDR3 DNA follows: TGTGCCAGCAGTCGGACAGGCCGGGAGCTGTTTTTT. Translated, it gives CASSRTGRELFF.

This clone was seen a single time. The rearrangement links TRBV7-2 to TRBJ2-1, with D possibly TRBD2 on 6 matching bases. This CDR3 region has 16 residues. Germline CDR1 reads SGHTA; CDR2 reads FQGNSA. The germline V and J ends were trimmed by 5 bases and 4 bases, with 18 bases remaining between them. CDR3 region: CASSRPRDGGYNEQFF. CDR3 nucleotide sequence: TGTGCCAGCAGCCGCCCCCGCGACGGGGGATACAATGAGCAGTTCTTC.

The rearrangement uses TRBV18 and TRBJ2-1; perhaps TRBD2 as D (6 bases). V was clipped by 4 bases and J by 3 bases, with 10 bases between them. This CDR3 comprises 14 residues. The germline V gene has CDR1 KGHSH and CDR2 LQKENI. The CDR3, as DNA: TGTGCCAGCTCACGGGACTCCCGCTACAATGAGCAGTTCTTC. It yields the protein CASSRDSRYNEQFF.

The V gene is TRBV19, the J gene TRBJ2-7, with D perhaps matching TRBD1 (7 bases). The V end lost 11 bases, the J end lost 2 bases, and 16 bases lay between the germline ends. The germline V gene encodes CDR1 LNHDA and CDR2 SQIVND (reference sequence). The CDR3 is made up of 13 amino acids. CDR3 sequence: CAVSGGLTYEQYF. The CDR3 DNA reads TGTGCCGTCTCAGGGGGACTTACCTACGAGCAGTACTTC.

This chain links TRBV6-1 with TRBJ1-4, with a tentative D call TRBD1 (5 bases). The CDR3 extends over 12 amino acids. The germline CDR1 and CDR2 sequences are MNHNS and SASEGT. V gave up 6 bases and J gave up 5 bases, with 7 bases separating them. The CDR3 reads CASRRTNEKLFF. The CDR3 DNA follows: TGTGCCAGCAGGCGGACAAATGAAAAACTGTTTTTT.

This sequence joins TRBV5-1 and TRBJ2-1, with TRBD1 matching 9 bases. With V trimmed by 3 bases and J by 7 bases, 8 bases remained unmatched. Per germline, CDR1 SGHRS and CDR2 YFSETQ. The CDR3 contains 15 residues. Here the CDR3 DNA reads TGCGCCAGCAGCTCCACAGGGGGCTGGGGAAATGAGCAGTTCTTC. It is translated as CASSSTGGWGNEQFF.

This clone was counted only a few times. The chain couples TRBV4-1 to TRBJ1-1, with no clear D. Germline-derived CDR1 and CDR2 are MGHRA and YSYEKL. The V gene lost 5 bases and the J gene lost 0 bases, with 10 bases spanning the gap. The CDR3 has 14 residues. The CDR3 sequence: CASSNSLMNTEAFF. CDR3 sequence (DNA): TGCGCCAGCAGCAACAGTCTCATGAACACTGAAGCTTTCTTT.

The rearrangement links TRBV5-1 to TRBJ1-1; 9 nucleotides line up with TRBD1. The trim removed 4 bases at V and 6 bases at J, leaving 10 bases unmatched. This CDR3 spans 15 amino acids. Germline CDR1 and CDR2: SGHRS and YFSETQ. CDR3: CASSGGQGFFAEAFF. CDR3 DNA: TGCGCCAGCAGCGGGGGACAGGGATTCTTCGCTGAAGCTTTCTTT.